These 18 T cell receptor beta chains share one sample of origin, sequenced in a study of cytomegalovirus exposure and HLA in healthy donors listed by TCRdb under 2017. Receptor libraries were prepared by the immunoSEQ multiplex PCR assay. For the multiplex PCR, a mixture combining 60 forward primers for TCR Vbeta segments and 13 reverse primers for TCR Jbeta segments was used. Drawn from immuneACCESS, this table holds only the in-frame rearrangements with V and J called that TCRdb kept. Clones are partly lost; checked studies trace under half to an unresolved V gene and leave the rest unexplained. In all, the sample holds 250,000 to 350,000 clones, and 86% of those were seen once. Approximately 4.3% of the sample rests with the top ten. Input material: PBMCs. These receptors were obtained from a man in his forties or fifties in good health and CMV-seropositive.

This chain connects TRBV7-9 to TRBJ2-7; the D gene is possibly TRBD1 (6 bases). The CDR3 loop spans 14 amino acids. Germline V gene lookup returns CDR1 SEHNR and CDR2 FQNEAQ (reference sequence). With 5 bases removed from V and 5 bases from J, the gap between germline ends came to 16 bases. The CDR3 loop reads CASSPRQGIDEQYF. The CDR3 coding sequence is TGTGCCAGCAGCCCCCGCCAGGGGATCGACGAGCAGTACTTC.

The chain joins TRBV7-9 to TRBJ2-5; 11 nucleotides align to TRBD1. The CDR3 length is 16 residues. Per germline, CDR1 SEHNR and CDR2 FQNEAQ (reference sequence). The junction had 10 bases not matched to a gene; V was cut back by 5 bases and J by 5 bases. The CDR3 spells CASSRQDRGHLETQYF. The CDR3 DNA sequence: TGTGCCAGCAGCCGACAGGACAGGGGGCATCTTGAGACCCAGTACTTC.

The chain employs TRBV21-1 and TRBJ2-7; the tabulated D call, TRBD2, remains unverified against the DNA. TRBV21-1 is flagged as a pseudogene. The CDR3 extends over 11 amino acids. In DNA form, the CDR3 reads TGTGCCAGCAGCGAGCCCTACGAGCAGTACTTC. Protein: CASSEPYEQYF.

The rearrangement joins TRBV4-3 to TRBJ2-7; weak D call: TRBD2 (6 bases). The V gene lost 1 base and the J gene lost 3 bases, with 16 bases spanning the gap. The CDR3 totals 16 residues. In germline, CDR1 is LGHNA, CDR2 YSLEER. CDR3 in DNA: TGCGCCAGCAGCCAAGCACTAGCTAACTTAAACTACGAGCAGTACTTC. This encodes CASSQALANLNYEQYF.

The count of this clone is one. The chain joins TRBV5-1 to TRBJ2-7, with TRBD2 matching over 16 bases. The CDR3 has 18 amino acids. Germline lookup yields CDR1 SGHRS and CDR2 YFSETQ. The V gene end was trimmed by 3 bases and the J gene end by 0 bases; junction bases not matched to a gene: 6. CDR3 protein: CASSSVGLAGGSSYEQYF. The DNA for the CDR3 is TGCGCCAGCAGCTCCGTGGGACTAGCGGGAGGGAGCTCCTACGAGCAGTACTTC.

Points on this clone: The junction does not match germline at one end; this may be a read error. The chain is built from TRBV7-2 and TRBJ2-5; 10 positions match TRBD2. The CDR3 is made up of 14 amino acids. The germline gives CDR1 SGHTA, CDR2 FQGNSA. The chain's CDR3 is CASSLAGAQETQYF. The CDR3 coding sequence is TGTGCCAGCAGCCTAGCGGGGGCTCAAGAGACCCAGTACTTC.

This chain links TRBV7-9 with TRBJ1-5; D may be TRBD1 (5 bases). The germline V gene has CDR1 SEHNR and CDR2 FQNEAQ (reference sequence). This CDR3 contains 14 residues. Trimming took 0 bases from V and 6 from J, leaving 9 bases between them. For the CDR3, the DNA is TGTGCCAGCAGCTTAGCGGGGGGGAGTCAGCCCCAGCATTTT. It codes for CASSLAGGSQPQHF.

The V and J genes are TRBV19 and TRBJ2-7, with no clear D. V gave up 5 bases and J gave up 4 bases, with 15 bases separating them. This CDR3 is built from 14 residues. Germline CDR1 and CDR2: LNHDA and SQIVND (reference sequence). The CDR3 region has the DNA TGTGCCAGTAGTGTAAAGCCCAAGAGTTACGAGCAGTACTTC. This gives the protein CASSVKPKSYEQYF.

The rearrangement joins TRBV7-3 to TRBJ2-3, with 10 nucleotides matching TRBD2. The germline V gene encodes CDR1 SGHTA and CDR2 FQGTGA. CDR3 length: 18 residues. The ends lost 0 bases at V and 6 bases at J; junction bases unmatched: 12. The CDR3 bases are TGTGCCAGCAGCTTAACGCCCAGACTAGCGGGTTTCCCCGATACGCAGTATTTT. Encoded protein: CASSLTPRLAGFPDTQYF. Using reference TRBV7-3 and TRBJ2-3 for the parts outside the CDR3, the full variable domain is GAGVSQTPSNKVTEKGKYVELRCDPISGHTALYWYRQSLGQGPEFLIYFQGTGAADDSGLPNDRFFAVRPEGSVSTLKIQRTERGDSAVYLCASSLTPRLAGFPDTQYFGPGTRLTVL.

The V gene is TRBV13, the J gene TRBJ2-1; 9 nucleotides align to TRBD1. The V and J ends lost 4 bases and 4 bases, in that order; junction bases with no gene match: 5. CDR1 is PRHDT, CDR2 FYEKMQ, per germline (reference sequence). There are 15 residues in the CDR3. CDR3 loop: CASSSGTGFYNEQFF. In nucleotides, the CDR3 is TGTGCCAGCAGCTCCGGGACAGGGTTTTACAATGAGCAGTTCTTC.

The J gene is TRBJ2-1, the V gene TRBV7-2; 10 bases are a match to TRBD2. Germline V gives CDR1 SGHTA, CDR2 FQGNSA. V was pared by 1 base and J by 4 bases, with 4 bases of the junction left unmatched. This CDR3 has 16 residues. This chain's CDR3 is CASSLGASGRYNEQFF. In nucleotides, the CDR3 is TGTGCCAGCAGCTTAGGCGCTAGCGGGAGATACAATGAGCAGTTCTTC. Supplemented by reference TRBV7-2 and TRBJ2-1, the full variable domain reads GAGVSQSPSNKVTEKGKDVELRCDPISGHTALYWYRQSLGQGLEFLIYFQGNSAPDKSGLPSDRFSAERTGGSVSTLTIQRTQQEDSAVYLCASSLGASGRYNEQFFGPGTRLTVL.

The chain couples TRBV28 to TRBJ1-5, with 7 nucleotides matching TRBD1. Unmatched junction bases numbered 6, after V lost 4 bases and J lost 3 bases. The CDR3 loop spans 15 amino acids. CDR1 and CDR2 from the germline V gene are MDHEN and SYDVKM. The CDR3: CASSSADRANQPQHF. The CDR3 nucleotides read TGTGCCAGCAGTTCGGCCGACAGGGCCAATCAGCCCCAGCATTTT.

The genes are TRBV5-4 and TRBJ2-3; TRBD1 might be the D (5 bases). Trimming took off 4 bases at V and 4 bases at J, with 22 bases between the two ends. Germline V gene data show CDR1 as SGHNT and CDR2 as YYREEE (reference sequence). The CDR3 is 17 residues long. The CDR3 is CASSPGQGRVGPDTQYF. The CDR3 bases are TGTGCCAGCAGCCCGGGCCAGGGCAGGGTCGGTCCAGATACGCAGTATTTT.

The chain is built from TRBV2 and TRBJ1-3; no clear D gene. Germline V gene sequence: CDR1 SNHLY, CDR2 FYNNEI. The germline V and J ends were trimmed by 8 bases and 2 bases, with 10 bases remaining between them. The CDR3 extends over 13 amino acids. CDR3 bases: TGTGCCAGCGGAACCGAGGCTGGAAACACCATATATTTT. This encodes CASGTEAGNTIYF.

The CDR3 nucleotides are TGCAGCGTCGAACCCACAGGGGACGGGGAGCTGTTTTTT. Protein: CSVEPTGDGELFF. The chain employs TRBV29-1 and TRBJ2-2; 7 nucleotides line up with TRBD1. This CDR3 region has 13 residues. In germline, CDR1 is SQVTM, CDR2 ANQGSEA. The ends lost 6 bases at V and 7 bases at J; junction bases unmatched: 8.

The rearrangement links TRBV7-3 to TRBJ2-6; 9 nucleotides match TRBD1. In germline, CDR1 is SGHTA, CDR2 FQGTGA. The CDR3 is made up of 18 amino acids. V dropped 2 bases and J dropped 2; count of bases not matched to a gene: 7. In DNA, the CDR3 is TGTGCCAGCAGCTTAGGACAGGGGCAGTGGGCTGGGGCCAACGTCCTGACTTTC. Protein sequence: CASSLGQGQWAGANVLTF. Variable domain in full (rest from reference TRBV7-3 and TRBJ2-6): GAGVSQTPSNKVTEKGKYVELRCDPISGHTALYWYRQSLGQGPEFLIYFQGTGAADDSGLPNDRFFAVRPEGSVSTLKIQRTERGDSAVYLCASSLGQGQWAGANVLTFGAGSRLTVL.

As regards this clone: The junction differs from germline at one of its ends, possibly a read error. The chain combines TRBV7-9 with TRBJ2-6, with 8 bases matching TRBD2. CDR1 and CDR2 from the germline V gene are SEHNR and FQNEAQ (reference sequence). This CDR3 region has 15 residues. The CDR3 is CSSTISGTGANVLTF. CDR3 nucleotide sequence: TGTTCCAGCACCATTAGCGGGACTGGGGCCAACGTCCTGACTTTC. The variable domain in full, with the rest retrieved from reference TRBV7-9 and TRBJ2-6, is DTGVSQNPRHKITKRGQNVTFRCDPISEHNRLYWYRQTLGQGPEFLTYFQNEAQLEKSRLLSDRFSAERPKGSFSTLEIQRTEQGDSAMYLCSSTISGTGANVLTFGAGSRLTVL.

This clone was seen a handful of times. V is TRBV6-5 and J is TRBJ2-7; 7 positions match TRBD1. CDR1 is MNHEY and CDR2 is SVGAGI in the germline V gene. J gave up 3 bases and V 6 bases, and 2 bases lay outside the gene matches. This CDR3 has 12 amino acids. CDR3 DNA sequence: TGTGCCAGCAGGCAGGGGGTCTACGAGCAGTACTTC. Translated, it gives CASRQGVYEQYF.